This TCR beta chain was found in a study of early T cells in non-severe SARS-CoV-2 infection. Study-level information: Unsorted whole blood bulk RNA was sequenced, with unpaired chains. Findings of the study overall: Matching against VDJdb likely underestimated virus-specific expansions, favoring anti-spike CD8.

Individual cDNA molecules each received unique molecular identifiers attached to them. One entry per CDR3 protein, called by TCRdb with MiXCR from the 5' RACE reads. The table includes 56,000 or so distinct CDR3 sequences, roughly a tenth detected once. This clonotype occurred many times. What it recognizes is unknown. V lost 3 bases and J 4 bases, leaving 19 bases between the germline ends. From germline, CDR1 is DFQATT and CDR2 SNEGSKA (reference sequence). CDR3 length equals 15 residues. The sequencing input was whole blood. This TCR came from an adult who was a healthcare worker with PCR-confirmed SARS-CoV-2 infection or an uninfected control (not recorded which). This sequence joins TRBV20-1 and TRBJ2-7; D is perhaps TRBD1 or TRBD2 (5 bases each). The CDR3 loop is CSAREPRGDQYEQYF. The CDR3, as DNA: TGCAGTGCTAGGGAACCCCGAGGGGATCAGTACGAGCAGTACTTC.